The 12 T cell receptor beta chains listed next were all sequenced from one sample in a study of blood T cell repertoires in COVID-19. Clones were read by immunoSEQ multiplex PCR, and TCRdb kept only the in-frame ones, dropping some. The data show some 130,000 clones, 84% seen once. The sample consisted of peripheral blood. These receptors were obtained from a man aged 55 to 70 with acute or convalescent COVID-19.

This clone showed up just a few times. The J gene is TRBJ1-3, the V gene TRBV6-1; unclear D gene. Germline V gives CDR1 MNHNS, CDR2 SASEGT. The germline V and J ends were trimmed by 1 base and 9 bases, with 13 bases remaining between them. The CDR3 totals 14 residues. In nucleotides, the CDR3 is TGTGCCAGCAGTGAAGTAGTCCCTGGTGGCACCATATATTTT. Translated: CASSEVVPGGTIYF.

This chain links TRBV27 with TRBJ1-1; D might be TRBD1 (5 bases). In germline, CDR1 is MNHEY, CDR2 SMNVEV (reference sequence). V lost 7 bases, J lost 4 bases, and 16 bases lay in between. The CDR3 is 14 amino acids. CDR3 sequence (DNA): TGTGCCAGCACCCCGGCCAGGGAGGGCACTGAAGCTTTCTTT. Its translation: CASTPAREGTEAFF.

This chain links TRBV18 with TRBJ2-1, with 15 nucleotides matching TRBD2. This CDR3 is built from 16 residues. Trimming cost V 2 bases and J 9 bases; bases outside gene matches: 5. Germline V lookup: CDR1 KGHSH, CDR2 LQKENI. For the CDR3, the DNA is TGTGCCAGCTCACCAGGACTAGCGGGGGGGCTGGTTGAGCAGTTCTTC. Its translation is CASSPGLAGGLVEQFF.

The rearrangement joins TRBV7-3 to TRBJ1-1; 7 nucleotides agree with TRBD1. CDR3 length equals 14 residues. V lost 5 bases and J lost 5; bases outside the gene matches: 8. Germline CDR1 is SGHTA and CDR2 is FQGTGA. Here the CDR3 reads CASSADRVRTEAFF. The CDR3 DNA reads TGTGCCAGCAGCGCCGACAGGGTCCGGACTGAAGCTTTCTTT.

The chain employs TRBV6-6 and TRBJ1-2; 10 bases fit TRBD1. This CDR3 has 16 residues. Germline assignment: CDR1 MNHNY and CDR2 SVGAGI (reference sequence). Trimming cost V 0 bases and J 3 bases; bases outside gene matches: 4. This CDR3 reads CASSYSKGQGDYGYTF. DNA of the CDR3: TGTGCCAGCAGTTACTCTAAAGGACAGGGGGACTATGGCTACACCTTC.

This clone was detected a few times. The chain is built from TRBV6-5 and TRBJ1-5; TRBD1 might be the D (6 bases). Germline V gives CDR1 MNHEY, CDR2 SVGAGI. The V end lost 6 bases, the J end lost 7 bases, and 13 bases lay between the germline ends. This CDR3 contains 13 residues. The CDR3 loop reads CASRDPRGQPQHF. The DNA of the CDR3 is TGTGCCAGCAGGGACCCGAGGGGGCAGCCCCAGCATTTT.

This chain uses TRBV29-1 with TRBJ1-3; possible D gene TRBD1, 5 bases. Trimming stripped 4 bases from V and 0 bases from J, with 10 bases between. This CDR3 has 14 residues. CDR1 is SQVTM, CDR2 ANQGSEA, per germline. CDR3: CSVGAGISGNTIYF. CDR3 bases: TGCAGCGTTGGGGCAGGGATCTCTGGAAACACCATATATTTT.

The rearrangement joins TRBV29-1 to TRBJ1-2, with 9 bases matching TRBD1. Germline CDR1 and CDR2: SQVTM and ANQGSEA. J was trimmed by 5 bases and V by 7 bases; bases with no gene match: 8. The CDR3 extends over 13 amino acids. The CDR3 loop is CSAQQGAEYGYTF. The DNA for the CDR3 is TGCAGCGCCCAACAGGGGGCTGAGTATGGCTACACCTTC.

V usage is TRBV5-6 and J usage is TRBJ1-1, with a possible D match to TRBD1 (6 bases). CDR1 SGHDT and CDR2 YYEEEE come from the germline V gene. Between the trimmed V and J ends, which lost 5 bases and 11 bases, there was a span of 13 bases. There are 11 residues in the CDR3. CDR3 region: CASSSTGKAFF. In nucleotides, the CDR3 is TGTGCCAGCAGTAGTACAGGGAAGGCTTTCTTT.

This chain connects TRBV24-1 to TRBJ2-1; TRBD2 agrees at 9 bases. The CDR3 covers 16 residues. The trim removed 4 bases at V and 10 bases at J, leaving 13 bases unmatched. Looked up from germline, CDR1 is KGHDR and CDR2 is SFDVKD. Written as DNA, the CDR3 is TGTGCCACCAGTGAGTGGGCTAGCGGGAATTTAGGAGAGCAGTTCTTC. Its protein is CATSEWASGNLGEQFF.

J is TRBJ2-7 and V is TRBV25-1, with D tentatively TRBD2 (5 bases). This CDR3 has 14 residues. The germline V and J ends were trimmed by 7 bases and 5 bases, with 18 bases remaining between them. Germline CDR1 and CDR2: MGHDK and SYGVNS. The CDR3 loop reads CASNGRSGTNEQYF. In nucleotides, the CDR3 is TGTGCCAGCAATGGGCGGAGCGGAACCAACGAGCAGTACTTC.

The CDR3 is CATSDLGQGYNEQFF. In DNA form, the CDR3 reads TGTGCCACCAGTGATTTAGGTCAGGGGTACAATGAGCAGTTCTTC. The rearrangement uses TRBV24-1 and TRBJ2-1; the D gene is possibly TRBD1 (6 bases). V was pared by 1 base and J by 4 bases, with 10 bases between. Germline lookup yields CDR1 KGHDR and CDR2 SFDVKD. This CDR3 spans 15 amino acids.